This TCR beta chain is from a study of Ad26.COV2.S vaccination and SARS-CoV-2 variants. Using immunoSEQ multiplex PCR, the repertoire was profiled, and TCRdb retains in-frame clones only, with some absent. The sample lists 440,000 or so clones; roughly 88% were seen once. The treatment is: roughly 19 received Ad26.COV2.S at low or high dose, single or two shots; about 5 received placebo; per-sample allocation not given. Samples came from day 63 after the first vaccine or placebo injection. Looked up from germline, CDR1 is SGHVS and CDR2 is FNYEAQ. V lost 1 base to trimming and J lost 6 bases; unmatched junction nucleotides: 10. The CDR3 contains 18 residues.

The sample was peripheral blood, taken in a trial of Ad26.COV2.S vaccine versus placebo. The rearrangement uses TRBV7-6 and TRBJ2-1, with 12 positions matching TRBD2. This TCR was sampled from a person aged 18-60 years who received the Ad26.COV2.S COVID-19 vaccine or a placebo. The CDR3 DNA is TGTGCCAGCAGCTTAGTACTAGCGGGAGGCCTAGGGATCAATGAGCAGTTCTTC. Translated: CASSLVLAGGLGINEQFF.